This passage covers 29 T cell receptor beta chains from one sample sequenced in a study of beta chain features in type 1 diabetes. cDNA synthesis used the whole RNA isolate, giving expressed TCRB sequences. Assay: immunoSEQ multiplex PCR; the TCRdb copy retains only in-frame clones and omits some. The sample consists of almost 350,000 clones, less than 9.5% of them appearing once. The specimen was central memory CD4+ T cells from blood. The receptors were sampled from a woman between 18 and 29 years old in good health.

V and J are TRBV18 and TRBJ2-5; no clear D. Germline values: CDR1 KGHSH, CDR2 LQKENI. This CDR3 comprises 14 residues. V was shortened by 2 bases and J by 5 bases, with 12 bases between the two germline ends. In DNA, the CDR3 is TGTGCCAGCTCACCAGTTCCCCGAAGCGAGACCCAGTACTTC. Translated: CASSPVPRSETQYF.

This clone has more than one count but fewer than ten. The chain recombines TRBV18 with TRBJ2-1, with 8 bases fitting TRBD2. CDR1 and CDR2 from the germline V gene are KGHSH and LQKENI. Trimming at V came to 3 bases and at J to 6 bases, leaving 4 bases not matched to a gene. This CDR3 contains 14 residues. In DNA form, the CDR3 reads TGTGCCAGCTCACCCGGGAGGGAGGCCAATGAGCAGTTCTTC. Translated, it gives CASSPGREANEQFF. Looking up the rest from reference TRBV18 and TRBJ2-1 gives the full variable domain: NAGVMQNPRHLVRRRGQEARLRCSPMKGHSHVYWYRQLPEEGLKFMVYLQKENIIDESGMPKERFSAEFPKEGPSILRIQQVVRGDSAAYFCASSPGREANEQFFGPGTRLTVL.

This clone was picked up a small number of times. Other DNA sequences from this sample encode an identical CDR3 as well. The CDR3 sequence is CASSDRGNQPQHF. The CDR3 nucleotides read TGTGCCAGCAGTGACAGGGGCAATCAGCCCCAGCATTTT. V and J are TRBV6-1 and TRBJ1-5, with a tentative D call TRBD1 (5 bases). Germline V gene data show CDR1 as MNHNS and CDR2 as SASEGT. The CDR3 is 13 amino acids. V lost 3 bases and J 2 bases, leaving 5 bases between the germline ends.

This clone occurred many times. This CDR3 reads CASRPGGRADEQYF. In nucleotides, the CDR3 is TGCGCCAGCAGGCCGGGCGGGAGGGCCGACGAGCAGTACTTC. V gene TRBV5-1 combines with J gene TRBJ2-7, with 9 bases aligning to TRBD2. The CDR3 runs 14 residues. From germline, CDR1 is SGHRS and CDR2 YFSETQ. Trimming removed 5 bases from V and 5 bases from J; junction bases left unmatched: 8.

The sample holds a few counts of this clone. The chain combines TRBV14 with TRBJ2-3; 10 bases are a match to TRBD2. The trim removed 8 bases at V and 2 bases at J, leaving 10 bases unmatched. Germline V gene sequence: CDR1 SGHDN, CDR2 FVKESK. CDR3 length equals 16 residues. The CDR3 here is CASCSIAGGATDTQYF. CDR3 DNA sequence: TGTGCCAGCTGCTCAATAGCGGGAGGCGCCACAGATACGCAGTATTTT.

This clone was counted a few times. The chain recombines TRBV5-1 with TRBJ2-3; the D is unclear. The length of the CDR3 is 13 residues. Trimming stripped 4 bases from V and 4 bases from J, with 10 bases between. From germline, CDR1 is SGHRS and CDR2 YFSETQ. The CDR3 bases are TGCGCCAGCAGCCCACAAGCAGCAGATACGCAGTATTTT. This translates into CASSPQAADTQYF.

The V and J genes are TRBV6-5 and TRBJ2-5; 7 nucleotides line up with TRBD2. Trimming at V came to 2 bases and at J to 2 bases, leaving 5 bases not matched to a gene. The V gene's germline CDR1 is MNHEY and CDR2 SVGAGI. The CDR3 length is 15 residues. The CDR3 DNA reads TGTGCCAGCAGTTACGGGCTAGCGGCACAAGAGACCCAGTACTTC. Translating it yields CASSYGLAAQETQYF.

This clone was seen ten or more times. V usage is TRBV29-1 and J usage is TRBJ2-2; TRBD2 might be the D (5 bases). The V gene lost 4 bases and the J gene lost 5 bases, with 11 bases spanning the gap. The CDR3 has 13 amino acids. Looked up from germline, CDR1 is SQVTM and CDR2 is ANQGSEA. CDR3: CSVGTHKTGELFF. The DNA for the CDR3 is TGCAGCGTTGGGACTCATAAAACCGGGGAGCTGTTTTTT.

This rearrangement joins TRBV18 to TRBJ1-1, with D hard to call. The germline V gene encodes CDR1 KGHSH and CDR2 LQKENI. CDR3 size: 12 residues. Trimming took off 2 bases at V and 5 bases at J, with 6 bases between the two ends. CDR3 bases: TGTGCCAGCTCACCATTTGGAACTGAAGCTTTCTTT. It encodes CASSPFGTEAFF. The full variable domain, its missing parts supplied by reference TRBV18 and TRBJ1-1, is NAGVMQNPRHLVRRRGQEARLRCSPMKGHSHVYWYRQLPEEGLKFMVYLQKENIIDESGMPKERFSAEFPKEGPSILRIQQVVRGDSAAYFCASSPFGTEAFFGQGTRLTVV.

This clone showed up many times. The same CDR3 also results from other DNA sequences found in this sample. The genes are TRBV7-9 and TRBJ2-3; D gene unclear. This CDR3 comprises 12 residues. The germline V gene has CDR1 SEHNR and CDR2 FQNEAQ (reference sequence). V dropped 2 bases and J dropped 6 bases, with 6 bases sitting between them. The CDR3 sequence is CASSLISDTQYF. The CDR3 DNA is TGTGCCAGCAGCTTAATTTCGGATACGCAGTATTTT.

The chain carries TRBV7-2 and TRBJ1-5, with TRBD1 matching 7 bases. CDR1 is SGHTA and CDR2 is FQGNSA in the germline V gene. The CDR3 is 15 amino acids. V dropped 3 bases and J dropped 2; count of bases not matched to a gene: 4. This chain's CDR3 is CASSFGQGGNQPQHF. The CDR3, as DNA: TGTGCCAGCAGCTTTGGTCAGGGGGGCAATCAGCCCCAGCATTTT.

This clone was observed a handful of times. The DNA of the CDR3 is TGTGCCAGCAGCGTAGTAGGGCAGGGTGCGACGCAGTATTTT. It is translated as CASSVVGQGATQYF. The chain recombines TRBV9 with TRBJ2-3; tentative D call: TRBD1 (5 bases). The germline V gene has CDR1 SGDLS and CDR2 YYNGEE. V was clipped by 0 bases and J by 9 bases, with 14 bases between them. CDR3 length: 14 residues.

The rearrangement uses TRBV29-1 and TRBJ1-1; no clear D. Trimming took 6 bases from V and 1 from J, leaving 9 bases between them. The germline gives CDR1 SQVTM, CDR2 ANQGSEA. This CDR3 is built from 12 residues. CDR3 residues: CSVPTTNTEAFF. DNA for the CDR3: TGCAGCGTCCCTACAACGAACACTGAAGCTTTCTTT.

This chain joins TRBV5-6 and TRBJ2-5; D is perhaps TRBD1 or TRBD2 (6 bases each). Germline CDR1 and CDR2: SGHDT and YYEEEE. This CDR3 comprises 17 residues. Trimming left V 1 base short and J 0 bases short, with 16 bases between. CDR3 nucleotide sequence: TGTGCCAGCAGCTTGTTCGGGGGCACAGAGTACCAAGAGACCCAGTACTTC. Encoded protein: CASSLFGGTEYQETQYF.

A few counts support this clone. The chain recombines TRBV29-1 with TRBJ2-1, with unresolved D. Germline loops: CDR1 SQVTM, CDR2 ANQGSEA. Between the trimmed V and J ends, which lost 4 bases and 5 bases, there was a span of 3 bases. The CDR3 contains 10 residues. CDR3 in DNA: TGCAGCGTTGCGAACAATGAGCAGTTCTTC. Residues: CSVANNEQFF.

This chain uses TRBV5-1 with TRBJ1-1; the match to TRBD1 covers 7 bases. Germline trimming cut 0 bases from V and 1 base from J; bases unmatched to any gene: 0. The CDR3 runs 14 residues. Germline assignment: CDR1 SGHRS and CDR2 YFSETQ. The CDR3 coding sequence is TGCGCCAGCAGCTTGGCAGGGGGGAACACTGAAGCTTTCTTT. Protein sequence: CASSLAGGNTEAFF.

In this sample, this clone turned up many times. CDR3 in DNA: TGTGCCAGCAGCTTAGAGGCAGCTAATACATATGGCTACACCTTC. The encoded protein is CASSLEAANTYGYTF. The chain has TRBV7-9 and TRBJ1-2; D is unresolved. V dropped 1 base and J dropped 5 bases, with 14 bases sitting between them. The germline V gene encodes CDR1 SEHNR and CDR2 FQNEAQ (reference sequence). This CDR3 is built from 15 residues.

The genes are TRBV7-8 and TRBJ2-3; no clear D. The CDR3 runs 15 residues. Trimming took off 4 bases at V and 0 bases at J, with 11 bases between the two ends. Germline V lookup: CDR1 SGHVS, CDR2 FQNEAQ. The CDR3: CASSSSRSSTDTQYF. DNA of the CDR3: TGTGCCAGCAGCTCTTCTAGGTCAAGCACAGATACGCAGTATTTT.

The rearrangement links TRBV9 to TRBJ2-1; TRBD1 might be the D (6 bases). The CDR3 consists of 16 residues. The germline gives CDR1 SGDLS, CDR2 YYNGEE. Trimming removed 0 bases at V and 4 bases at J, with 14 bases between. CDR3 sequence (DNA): TGTGCCAGCAGCGTAGGAGGGACACCTCTATACAATGAGCAGTTCTTC. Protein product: CASSVGGTPLYNEQFF.

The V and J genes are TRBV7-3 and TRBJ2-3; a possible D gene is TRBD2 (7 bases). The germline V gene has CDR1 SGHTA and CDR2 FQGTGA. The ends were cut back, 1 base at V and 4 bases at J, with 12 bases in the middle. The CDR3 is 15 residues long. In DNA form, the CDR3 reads TGTGCCAGCAGCTTAATTCGGGGGGCCGCAGATACGCAGTATTTT. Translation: CASSLIRGAADTQYF.

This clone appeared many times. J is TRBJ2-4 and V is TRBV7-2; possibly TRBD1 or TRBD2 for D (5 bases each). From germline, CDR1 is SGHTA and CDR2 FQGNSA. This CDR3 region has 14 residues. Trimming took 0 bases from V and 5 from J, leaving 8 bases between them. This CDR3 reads CASSLATGQNIQYF. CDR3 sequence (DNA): TGTGCCAGCAGCTTAGCGACGGGACAAAACATTCAGTACTTC. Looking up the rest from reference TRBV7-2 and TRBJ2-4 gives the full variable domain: GAGVSQSPSNKVTEKGKDVELRCDPISGHTALYWYRQSLGQGLEFLIYFQGNSAPDKSGLPSDRFSAERTGGSVSTLTIQRTQQEDSAVYLCASSLATGQNIQYFGAGTRLSVL.

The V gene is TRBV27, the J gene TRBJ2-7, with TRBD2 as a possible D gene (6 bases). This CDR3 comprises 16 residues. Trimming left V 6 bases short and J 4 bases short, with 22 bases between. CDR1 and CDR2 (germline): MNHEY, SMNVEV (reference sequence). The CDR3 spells CASRPAGMRPGYEQYF. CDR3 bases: TGTGCCAGCAGGCCCGCGGGGATGCGGCCTGGGTACGAGCAGTACTTC.

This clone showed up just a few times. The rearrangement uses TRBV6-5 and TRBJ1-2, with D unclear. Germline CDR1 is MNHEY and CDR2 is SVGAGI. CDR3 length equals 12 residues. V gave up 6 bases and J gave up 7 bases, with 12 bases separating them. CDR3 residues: CASSRSTGGYTF. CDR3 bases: TGTGCCAGCAGCCGTTCCACCGGTGGCTACACCTTC.

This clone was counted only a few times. In nucleotides, the CDR3 is TGTGCCAGCAGCTTTCCTCGTACAGGGAGCTACAATGAGCAGTTCTTC. This gives the protein CASSFPRTGSYNEQFF. The chain links TRBV11-2 to TRBJ2-1, with TRBD1 as a possible D gene (6 bases). The length of the CDR3 is 16 residues. V lost 3 bases to trimming and J lost 3 bases, with 15 bases between them. CDR1 is SGHAT, CDR2 FQNNGV, per germline.

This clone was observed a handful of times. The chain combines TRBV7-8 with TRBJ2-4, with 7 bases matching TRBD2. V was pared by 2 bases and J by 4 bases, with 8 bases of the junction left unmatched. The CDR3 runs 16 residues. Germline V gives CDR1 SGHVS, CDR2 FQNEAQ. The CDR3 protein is CASSLSGTDRKNIQYF. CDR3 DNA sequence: TGTGCCAGCAGCTTAAGCGGGACCGATCGGAAAAACATTCAGTACTTC.

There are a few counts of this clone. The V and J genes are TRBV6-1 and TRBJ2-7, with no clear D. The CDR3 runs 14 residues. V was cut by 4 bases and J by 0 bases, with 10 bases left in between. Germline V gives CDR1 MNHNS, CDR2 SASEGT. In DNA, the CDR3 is TGTGCCAGCAGTGTTGTCTATTCCTCCTACGAGCAGTACTTC. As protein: CASSVVYSSYEQYF.

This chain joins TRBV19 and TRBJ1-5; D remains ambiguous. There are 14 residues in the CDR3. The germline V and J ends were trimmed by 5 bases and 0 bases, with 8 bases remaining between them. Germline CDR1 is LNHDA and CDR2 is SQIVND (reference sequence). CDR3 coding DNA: TGTGCCAGTAGTTGGGATTTTAGCAATCAGCCCCAGCATTTT. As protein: CASSWDFSNQPQHF.

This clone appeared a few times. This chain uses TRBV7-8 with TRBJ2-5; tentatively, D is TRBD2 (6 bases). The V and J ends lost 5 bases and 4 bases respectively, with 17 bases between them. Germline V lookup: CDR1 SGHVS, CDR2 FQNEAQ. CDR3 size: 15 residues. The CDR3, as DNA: TGTGCCAGCAGCCCGACGGAGGGAGTCAGAGAGACCCAGTACTTC. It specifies CASSPTEGVRETQYF.

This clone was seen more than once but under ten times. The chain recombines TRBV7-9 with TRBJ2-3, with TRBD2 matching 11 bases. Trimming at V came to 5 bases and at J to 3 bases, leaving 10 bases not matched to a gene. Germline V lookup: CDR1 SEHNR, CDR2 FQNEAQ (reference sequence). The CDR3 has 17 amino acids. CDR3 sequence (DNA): TGTGCCAGCAGCCTAGGAGTAGCGGGAGGGAAAACAGATACGCAGTATTTT. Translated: CASSLGVAGGKTDTQYF.